The clone carrying this T cell receptor beta chain was observed a handful of times. Its antigen is currently unknown. The V and J ends lost 5 bases and 4 bases, in that order; junction bases with no gene match: 12. Germline V CDR1 and CDR2: SNHLY, FYNNEI. This CDR3 region has 17 residues. MiXCR, run by TCRdb on the reads, gives a single entry per CDR3 protein. The sample contains about 180,000 distinct CDR3 sequences, approximately 15% of which appear only once. These data belong to a study of T cell repertoires in cytomegalovirus infection. As for the study in general: In public TCR beta signatures, there were indications of both CMV infection and matching HLA type. Points from the study as a whole: Summed public TCR beta family frequency identified CMV carriers bearing the relevant HLA. CMV-specific TCR beta clonotypes restricted by HLA-C dominated the ex vivo response.

Sequenced input: PBMCs. V is TRBV2 and J is TRBJ2-3; 10 nucleotides match TRBD1. The clonotype was recovered from a human donor in good health (CMV status not recorded). Some clones in this sample may be carry-over from other donors' samples. The CDR3 reads CASSTSRDRGSADTQYF. CDR3 nucleotides: TGTGCCAGCAGTACAAGCCGGGACAGGGGTAGTGCAGATACGCAGTATTTT.